This entry lists 10 T cell receptor beta chains sequenced from one sample in a study of blood T cell repertoires in COVID-19. Profiled with immunoSEQ multiplex PCR; TCRdb holds only in-frame clones, not every one. Altogether 280,000 or so clones are present, about 88% being singletons, with the ten largest covering under 15%. The sequenced sample was peripheral blood. Receptors originate from a woman aged 55-69 years with acute or convalescent COVID-19.

This clone appeared once. The V and J genes are TRBV5-1 and TRBJ2-1; 7 bases are a match to TRBD2. The CDR3 runs to 14 residues. Looked up from germline, CDR1 is SGHRS and CDR2 is YFSETQ. V shed 4 bases, J shed 7 bases, and the junction held 8 bases outside the gene matches. As DNA, the CDR3 is TGCGCCAGCAGCCCCCGGGAGGCATTGAATGAGCAGTTCTTC. Amino acid sequence: CASSPREALNEQFF.

This clone has only one observation. This chain uses TRBV10-1 with TRBJ1-5, with D uncertain. V lost 2 bases, J lost 2 bases, and 19 bases lay in between. The CDR3 spans 18 residues. From germline, CDR1 is WNHNN and CDR2 SYGVQD (reference sequence). CDR3 bases: TGCGCCAGCAGTGAGGACGGGGAGGTTTACAGAGGCAATCAGCCCCAGCATTTT. It is translated as CASSEDGEVYRGNQPQHF.

This chain uses TRBV6-4 with TRBJ1-2, with D unclear. CDR1 and CDR2 from the germline V gene are MRHNA and SNTAGT. There are 16 residues in the CDR3. The ends were cut back, 5 bases at V and 4 bases at J, with 20 bases in the middle. The CDR3 loop is CASSSPGGGWIYGYTF. Written as DNA, the CDR3 is TGTGCCAGCAGTTCCCCGGGCGGAGGATGGATCTATGGCTACACCTTC.

The chain carries TRBV5-5 and TRBJ2-7, with D tentatively TRBD2 (5 bases). CDR1 is SGHKS, CDR2 YYEKEE, per germline (reference sequence). V lost 2 bases to trimming and J lost 0 bases, with 15 bases between them. The CDR3 length is 16 residues. The CDR3 bases are TGTGCCAGCAGCTTATTACGGACTTTAAGCTCCTACGAGCAGTACTTC. It specifies CASSLLRTLSSYEQYF.

V gene TRBV28 combines with J gene TRBJ2-1; the match to TRBD2 covers 8 bases. The CDR3 has 16 residues. Trimming cost V 6 bases and J 0 bases; bases outside gene matches: 7. The V gene's germline CDR1 is MDHEN and CDR2 SYDVKM. The CDR3: CASRRIAGFSYNEQFF. DNA of the CDR3: TGTGCCAGCAGGAGAATAGCGGGATTCTCCTACAATGAGCAGTTCTTC.

This chain joins TRBV7-8 and TRBJ1-5; no reliable D call. Trimming took 5 bases from V and 4 from J, leaving 9 bases between them. The CDR3 sequence is 13 residues long. The germline gives CDR1 SGHVS, CDR2 FQNEAQ. CDR3 in amino acids: CASSRAQNQPQHF. The CDR3 DNA reads as TGTGCCAGCAGCCGGGCACAAAATCAGCCCCAGCATTTT.

The chain uses TRBV7-2 and TRBJ2-1; a possible D gene is TRBD2 (5 bases). This CDR3 contains 13 residues. Trimming removed 4 bases at V and 3 bases at J, with 7 bases between. CDR1 is SGHTA and CDR2 is FQGNSA in the germline V gene. CDR3 nucleotide sequence: TGTGCCAGCAGCTCCGGGATCTACAATGAGCAGTTCTTC. Translating it yields CASSSGIYNEQFF.

This clone was observed once. The limits of the CDR3 on the DNA are not certain, so only TCRdb's listed CDR3 is given. The V gene is TRBV19, the J gene TRBJ1-1; TRBD1, the table's D call, lacks a check against the DNA. The germline CDR1 and CDR2 sequences are LNHDA and SQIVND (reference sequence). The CDR3 comprises 16 residues, both ends counted. The CDR3 loop is CASSILRFGQANEAFF.

The CDR3 is CASSPLAGGPYNEQFF. The CDR3 DNA sequence: TGTGCCAGCAGCCCCTTAGCGGGGGGGCCCTACAATGAGCAGTTCTTC. The chain employs TRBV7-2 and TRBJ2-1, with 11 bases identical to TRBD2. CDR3 length: 16 amino acids. From germline, CDR1 is SGHTA and CDR2 FQGNSA. V shed 5 bases and J 2 bases; nucleotides not matched to a gene: 5.

The chain employs TRBV30 and TRBJ1-3; 9 bases line up with TRBD1. The ends lost 5 bases at V and 4 bases at J; junction bases unmatched: 6. The CDR3 is made up of 14 amino acids. CDR1 and CDR2 from the germline V gene are GTSNPN and SVGIG (reference sequence). The CDR3 protein is CAWAHGTGGNTIYF. For the CDR3, the DNA is TGTGCCTGGGCTCATGGGACAGGGGGAAACACCATATATTTT.